Each of the 21 T cell receptor beta chains below was sequenced from the same sample in a study of blood T cell repertoires in COVID-19. Using immunoSEQ multiplex PCR, the repertoire was profiled, and TCRdb retains in-frame clones only, with some absent. The sample carries 220,000 or so clones, 90% recorded once. Sequencing was performed on PBMCs or T cells enriched from blood (not recorded which). The origin of the receptors is a man younger than 45 who had been exposed to COVID-19.

The chain links TRBV5-1 to TRBJ1-5; D may be TRBD1 (6 bases). V was clipped by 4 bases and J by 6 bases, with 14 bases between them. Germline lookup yields CDR1 SGHRS and CDR2 YFSETQ. The CDR3 consists of 14 residues. CDR3 coding DNA: TGCGCCAGCAGCCCGGACAGTTCTGGTCAGCCCCAGCATTTT. This codes for CASSPDSSGQPQHF.

This chain uses TRBV19 with TRBJ2-2; D is unclear. This CDR3 region has 17 residues. CDR1 and CDR2 (germline): LNHDA, SQIVND (reference sequence). V lost 7 bases and J lost 6, with 24 bases in between. The CDR3 DNA reads as TGTGCCAGTAACGGTGAGGTCGGCCTCCTCCCGTCCGGGGAGCTGTTTTTT. It yields the protein CASNGEVGLLPSGELFF.

The rearrangement joins TRBV18 to TRBJ1-4; TRBD1 matches at 7 bases. V lost 4 bases to trimming and J lost 3 bases; unmatched junction nucleotides: 8. Germline assignment: CDR1 KGHSH and CDR2 LQKENI. CDR3 size: 16 residues. The CDR3 sequence is CASSRLGGEANEKLFF. The CDR3 DNA follows: TGTGCCAGCTCACGCCTAGGGGGCGAGGCTAATGAAAAACTGTTTTTT. The whole variable domain, remainder taken from reference TRBV18 and TRBJ1-4, is NAGVMQNPRHLVRRRGQEARLRCSPMKGHSHVYWYRQLPEEGLKFMVYLQKENIIDESGMPKERFSAEFPKEGPSILRIQQVVRGDSAAYFCASSRLGGEANEKLFFGSGTQLSVL.

V is TRBV30 and J is TRBJ1-2, with no clear D. The CDR3 is 13 amino acids. Germline loops: CDR1 GTSNPN, CDR2 SVGIG (reference sequence). V was pared by 4 bases and J by 3 bases, with 12 bases between. In DNA, the CDR3 is TGTGCCTGGACCCCGAGGGTCGACTATGGCTACACCTTC. Translation: CAWTPRVDYGYTF.

This rearrangement joins TRBV5-1 to TRBJ2-5; perhaps TRBD2 as D (6 bases). The CDR3 has 13 amino acids. Germline CDR1 reads SGHRS; CDR2 reads YFSETQ. V lost 2 bases to trimming and J lost 5 bases, with 10 bases between them. The CDR3 spells CASSFSGEETQYF. Written as DNA, the CDR3 is TGCGCCAGCAGCTTTTCGGGGGAGGAGACCCAGTACTTC. The variable domain in full, completed from reference TRBV5-1 and TRBJ2-5, reads KAGVTQTPRYLIKTRGQQVTLSCSPISGHRSVSWYQQTPGQGLQFLFEYFSETQRNKGNFPGRFSGRQFSNSRSEMNVSTLELGDSALYLCASSFSGEETQYFGPGTRLLVL.

This clone was picked up a small number of times. This chain connects TRBV9 to TRBJ1-1; D gene uncertain. Germline CDR1 and CDR2: SGDLS and YYNGEE. V was cut by 7 bases and J by 5 bases, with 15 bases left in between. The CDR3 loop spans 13 amino acids. CDR3 sequence (DNA): TGTGCCAGCTCCCAGGATCTGAGAACTGAAGCTTTCTTT. This gives the protein CASSQDLRTEAFF.

The chain has TRBV5-8 and TRBJ2-1; TRBD2 matches at 9 bases. Germline trimming cut 7 bases from V and 11 bases from J; bases unmatched to any gene: 4. This CDR3 region has 11 residues. Germline lookup yields CDR1 SGHTS and CDR2 YDEGEE. As DNA, the CDR3 is TGTGCCAGCGTGCGGGGGGGAAAGCAGTTCTTC. Its protein product is CASVRGGKQFF. Full variable domain (remainder filled in from reference TRBV5-8 and TRBJ2-1): EAGVTQSPTHLIKTRGQQATLRCSPISGHTSVYWYQQALGLGLQFLLWYDEGEERNRGNFPPRFSGRQFPNYSSELNVNALELEDSALYLCASVRGGKQFFGPGTRLTVL.

The genes are TRBV7-2 and TRBJ2-7, with D perhaps matching TRBD1 (6 bases). Germline V gene data show CDR1 as SGHTA and CDR2 as FQGNSA. Trimming took off 3 bases at V and 1 base at J, with 10 bases between the two ends. The CDR3 runs 14 residues. CDR3 loop: CASSLGDISYEQYF. CDR3 sequence (DNA): TGTGCCAGCAGCTTGGGGGACATATCCTACGAGCAGTACTTC.

V is TRBV6-5 and J is TRBJ2-7, with 9 nucleotides matching TRBD1. Germline CDR1 is MNHEY and CDR2 is SVGAGI. This CDR3 region has 16 residues. V shed 2 bases, J shed 3 bases, and the junction held 8 bases outside the gene matches. In DNA, the CDR3 is TGTGCCAGCAGTTACCCGGGACAGGGAGGGGTCTACGAGCAGTACTTC. Translation gives CASSYPGQGGVYEQYF.

This chain joins TRBV7-9 and TRBJ1-6; 9 positions agree with TRBD1. The CDR3 contains 16 residues. The V segment lost 4 bases and the J segment 7 bases; nucleotides outside the gene matches: 8. From germline, CDR1 is SEHNR and CDR2 FQNEAQ (reference sequence). The CDR3 loop reads CASSSRTGAGNSPLHF. CDR3 bases: TGTGCCAGCAGCTCACGGACAGGGGCCGGCAATTCACCCCTCCACTTT.

The rearrangement joins TRBV29-1 to TRBJ2-7; 8 bases fit TRBD2. Germline lookup yields CDR1 SQVTM and CDR2 ANQGSEA. This CDR3 has 14 residues. V lost 6 bases to trimming and J lost 7 bases; unmatched junction nucleotides: 14. Here the CDR3 reads CSVTLSGEPPEQYF. The CDR3 coding sequence is TGCAGCGTGACCCTTAGCGGGGAGCCCCCGGAGCAGTACTTC.

The rearrangement uses TRBV4-1 and TRBJ1-5; D is perhaps TRBD1 (6 bases). The CDR3 loop spans 14 amino acids. V lost 1 base, J lost 7 bases, and 11 bases lay in between. The germline V gene has CDR1 MGHRA and CDR2 YSYEKL. CDR3 region: CASSQAQGSQPQHF. CDR3 DNA: TGCGCCAGCAGCCAAGCACAGGGATCCCAGCCCCAGCATTTT.

In nucleotides, the CDR3 is TGTGCCAGCAGTGAAGACGGGTGGGTGTCAGAGACCCAGTACTTC. It yields the protein CASSEDGWVSETQYF. V gene TRBV2 combines with J gene TRBJ2-5; no definite D call. CDR1 and CDR2 (germline): SNHLY, FYNNEI. The V end lost 1 base, the J end lost 4 bases, and 13 bases lay between the germline ends. The CDR3 totals 15 residues.

The chain uses TRBV12-3 or TRBV12-4 and TRBJ1-1, with TRBD1 matching over 7 bases. The CDR3 length is 13 residues. J lost 5 bases, V lost 8 bases, and 8 bases had no gene match. DNA for the CDR3: TGTGCCAGCGGCGGACAGGCGCCGACTGAAGCTTTCTTT. Amino acid sequence: CASGGQAPTEAFF.

The V and J genes are TRBV19 and TRBJ1-4; 7 positions agree with TRBD1. The CDR3 has 15 residues. CDR1 is LNHDA, CDR2 SQIVND, per germline (reference sequence). Trimming cost V 5 bases and J 6 bases; bases outside gene matches: 9. The CDR3 DNA reads TGTGCCAGTAGTGCGAACAGGGGAGGATATGAAAAACTGTTTTTT. It codes for CASSANRGGYEKLFF.

This clone appeared once. This chain uses TRBV10-3 with TRBJ2-1; TRBD1 is a possible D gene (5 bases). The CDR3 totals 16 residues. Germline V gene lookup returns CDR1 ENHRY and CDR2 SYGVKD. Trimming cost V 3 bases and J 0 bases, with 12 bases left between them. The CDR3, as DNA: TGTGCCATCAGTGATTTGGGCAGGGTCTCCTACAATGAGCAGTTCTTC. Encoded protein: CAISDLGRVSYNEQFF.

This clone has just one count. V and J are TRBV5-5 and TRBJ2-7; possibly TRBD2 for D (5 bases). Trimming removed 4 bases at V and 3 bases at J, with 20 bases between. The CDR3 has 16 amino acids. Germline-derived CDR1 and CDR2 are SGHKS and YYEKEE (reference sequence). DNA of the CDR3: TGTGCCAGCAGCCTGACGCGTGGAGGATCGGGCTACGAGCAGTACTTC. Translating gives CASSLTRGGSGYEQYF.

This chain links TRBV6-1 with TRBJ2-4, with D possibly TRBD1 on 6 matching bases. Germline-derived CDR1 and CDR2 are MNHNS and SASEGT. Deletions cut 3 bases from V and 0 bases from J, with 15 bases between. CDR3 size: 17 residues. The CDR3 DNA reads as TGTGCCAGCAGTGATCCCTACAGGGAGATAGCCAAAAACATTCAGTACTTC. It specifies CASSDPYREIAKNIQYF.

The chain combines TRBV19 with TRBJ1-2; 9 positions agree with TRBD1. There are 14 residues in the CDR3. With 7 bases clipped from V and 2 bases from J, the junction kept 5 bases outside the gene matches. Germline-derived CDR1 and CDR2 are LNHDA and SQIVND (reference sequence). The CDR3 sequence is CASNPGQGNYGYTF. The CDR3 DNA reads TGTGCCAGTAACCCTGGACAGGGGAACTATGGCTACACCTTC. Full variable domain (outside the CDR3, taken from reference TRBV19 and TRBJ1-2): DGGITQSPKYLFRKEGQNVTLSCEQNLNHDAMYWYRQDPGQGLRLIYYSQIVNDFQKGDIAEGYSVSREKKESFPLTVTSAQKNPTAFYLCASNPGQGNYGYTFGSGTRLTVV.

The CDR3 bases are TGTGCCAGCAGCTTAGTTTTTAGCGGGGGGCTCTCCTACAATGAGCAGTTCTTC. This sequence encodes CASSLVFSGGLSYNEQFF. This chain links TRBV11-3 with TRBJ2-1, with 10 bases fitting TRBD2. The V gene's germline CDR1 is SGHNT and CDR2 YENEEA. Trimming took 1 base from V and 0 from J; bases not matched to a gene: 6. The length of the CDR3 is 18 residues. Full variable domain (missing parts from reference TRBV11-3 and TRBJ2-1): EAGVVQSPRYKIIEKKQPVAFWCNPISGHNTLYWYLQNLGQGPELLIRYENEEAVDDSQLPKDRFSAERLKGVDSTLKIQPAELGDSAVYLCASSLVFSGGLSYNEQFFGPGTRLTVL.

This sequence joins TRBV5-1 and TRBJ1-6; 7 bases line up with TRBD1. The CDR3 totals 15 residues. From germline, CDR1 is SGHRS and CDR2 YFSETQ. The junction had 6 bases not matched to a gene; V was cut back by 0 bases and J by 9 bases. The CDR3 is CASSLEGQVVSPLHF. CDR3 nucleotides: TGCGCCAGCAGCTTGGAAGGACAGGTGGTTTCACCCCTCCACTTT.